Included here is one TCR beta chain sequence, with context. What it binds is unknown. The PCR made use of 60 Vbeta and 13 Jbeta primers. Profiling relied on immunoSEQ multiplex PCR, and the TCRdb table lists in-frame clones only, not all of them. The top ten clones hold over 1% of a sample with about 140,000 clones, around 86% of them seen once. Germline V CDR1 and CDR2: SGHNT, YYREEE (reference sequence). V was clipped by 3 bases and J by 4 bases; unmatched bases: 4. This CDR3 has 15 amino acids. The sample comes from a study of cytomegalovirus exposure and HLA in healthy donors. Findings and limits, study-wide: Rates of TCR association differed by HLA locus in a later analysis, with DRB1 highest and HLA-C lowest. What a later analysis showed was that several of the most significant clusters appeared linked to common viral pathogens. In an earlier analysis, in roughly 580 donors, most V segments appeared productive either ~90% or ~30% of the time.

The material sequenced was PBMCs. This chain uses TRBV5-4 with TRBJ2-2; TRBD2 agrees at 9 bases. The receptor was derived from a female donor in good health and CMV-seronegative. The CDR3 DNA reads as TGTGCCAGCAGCTATGGCGGGAGGGGCACCGGGGAGCTGTTTTTT. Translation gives CASSYGGRGTGELFF.